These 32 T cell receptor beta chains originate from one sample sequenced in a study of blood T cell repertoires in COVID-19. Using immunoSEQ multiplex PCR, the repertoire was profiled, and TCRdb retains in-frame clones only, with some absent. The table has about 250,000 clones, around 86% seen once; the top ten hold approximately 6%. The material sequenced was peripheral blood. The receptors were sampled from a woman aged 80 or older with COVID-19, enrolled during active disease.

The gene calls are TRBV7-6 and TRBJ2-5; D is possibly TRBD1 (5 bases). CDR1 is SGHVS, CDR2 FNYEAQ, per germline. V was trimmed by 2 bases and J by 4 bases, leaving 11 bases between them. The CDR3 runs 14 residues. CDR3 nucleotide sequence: TGTGCCAGCAGCTTAACCAGGGCTCGAGAGACCCAGTACTTC. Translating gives CASSLTRARETQYF.

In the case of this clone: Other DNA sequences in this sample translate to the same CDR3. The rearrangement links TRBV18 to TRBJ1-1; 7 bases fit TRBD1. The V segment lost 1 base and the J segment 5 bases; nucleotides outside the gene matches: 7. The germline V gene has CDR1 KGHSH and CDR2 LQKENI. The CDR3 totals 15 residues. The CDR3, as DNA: TGTGCCAGCTCACCACTCACAGGGGTTGGGACTGAAGCTTTCTTT. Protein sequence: CASSPLTGVGTEAFF. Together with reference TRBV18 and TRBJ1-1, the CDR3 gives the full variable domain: NAGVMQNPRHLVRRRGQEARLRCSPMKGHSHVYWYRQLPEEGLKFMVYLQKENIIDESGMPKERFSAEFPKEGPSILRIQQVVRGDSAAYFCASSPLTGVGTEAFFGQGTRLTVV.

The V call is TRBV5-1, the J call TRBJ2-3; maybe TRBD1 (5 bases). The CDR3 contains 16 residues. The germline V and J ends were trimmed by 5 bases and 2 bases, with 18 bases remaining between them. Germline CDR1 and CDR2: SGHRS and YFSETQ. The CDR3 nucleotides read TGCGCCAGCAGGATGCAGGGTCGTGCGAACACAGATACGCAGTATTTT. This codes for CASRMQGRANTDTQYF.

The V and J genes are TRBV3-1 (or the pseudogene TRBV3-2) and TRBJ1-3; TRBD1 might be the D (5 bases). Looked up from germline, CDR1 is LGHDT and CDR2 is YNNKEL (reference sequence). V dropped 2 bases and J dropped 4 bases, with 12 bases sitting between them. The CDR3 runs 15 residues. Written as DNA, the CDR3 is TGTGCCAGCAGCCAACCTGGGACTCCGGGAAACACCATATATTTT. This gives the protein CASSQPGTPGNTIYF.

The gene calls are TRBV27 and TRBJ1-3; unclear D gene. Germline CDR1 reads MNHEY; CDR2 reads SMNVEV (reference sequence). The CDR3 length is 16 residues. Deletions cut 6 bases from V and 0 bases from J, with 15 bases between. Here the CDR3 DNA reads TGTGCCAGCAGCCAAAACAAGGGAGGCTCTGGAAACACCATATATTTT. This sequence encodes CASSQNKGGSGNTIYF.

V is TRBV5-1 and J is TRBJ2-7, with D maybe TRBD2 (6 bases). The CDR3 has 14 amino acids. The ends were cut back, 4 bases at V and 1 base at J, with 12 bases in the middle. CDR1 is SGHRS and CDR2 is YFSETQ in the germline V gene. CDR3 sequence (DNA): TGCGCCAGCAGCGCCTCCGGGACTTCCTACGAGCAGTACGTC. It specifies CASSASGTSYEQYV.

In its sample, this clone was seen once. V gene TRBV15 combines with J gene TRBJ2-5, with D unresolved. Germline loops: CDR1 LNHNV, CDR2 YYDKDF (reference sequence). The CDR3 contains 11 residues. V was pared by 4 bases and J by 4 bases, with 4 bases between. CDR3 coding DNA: TGTGCCACCAGCAATCTAGAGACCCAGTACTTC. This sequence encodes CATSNLETQYF.

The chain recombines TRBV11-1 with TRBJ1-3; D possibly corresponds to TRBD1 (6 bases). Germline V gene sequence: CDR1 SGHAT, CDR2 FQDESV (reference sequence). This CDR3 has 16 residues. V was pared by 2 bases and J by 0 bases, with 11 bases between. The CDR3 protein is CASSLKGTSSGNTIYF. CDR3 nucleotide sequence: TGTGCCAGCAGCTTAAAAGGGACAAGCTCTGGAAACACCATATATTTT.

CDR3 residues: CASSETGGLALGANVLTF. CDR3 coding DNA: TGTGCCAGCAGCGAAACAGGGGGCCTAGCTCTGGGGGCCAACGTCCTGACTTTC. The J gene is TRBJ2-6, the V gene TRBV2; TRBD1 aligns across 9 bases. V shed 6 bases, J shed 4 bases, and the junction held 13 bases outside the gene matches. The germline V gene encodes CDR1 SNHLY and CDR2 FYNNEI. The CDR3 has 18 residues.

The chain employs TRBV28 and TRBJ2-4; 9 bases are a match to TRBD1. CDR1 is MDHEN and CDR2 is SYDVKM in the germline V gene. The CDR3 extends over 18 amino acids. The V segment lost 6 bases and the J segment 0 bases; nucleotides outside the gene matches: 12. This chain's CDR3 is CASSPPGTGLGAKNIQYF. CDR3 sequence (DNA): TGTGCCAGCAGCCCACCCGGGACAGGGTTGGGAGCCAAAAACATTCAGTACTTC.

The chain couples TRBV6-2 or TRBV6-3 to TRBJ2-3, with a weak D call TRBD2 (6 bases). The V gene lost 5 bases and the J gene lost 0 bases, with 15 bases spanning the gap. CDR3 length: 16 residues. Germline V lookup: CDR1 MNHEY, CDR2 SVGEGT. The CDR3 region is CASSEAGRPSTDTQYF. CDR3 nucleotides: TGTGCCAGCAGTGAGGCCGGGAGACCTAGCACAGATACGCAGTATTTT.

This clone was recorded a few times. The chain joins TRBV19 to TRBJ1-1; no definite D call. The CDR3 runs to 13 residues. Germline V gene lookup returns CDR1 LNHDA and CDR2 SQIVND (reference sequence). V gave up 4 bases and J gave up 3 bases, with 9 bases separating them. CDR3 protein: CASSTTGYTEAFF. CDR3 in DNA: TGTGCCAGTAGTACGACCGGGTACACTGAAGCTTTCTTT.

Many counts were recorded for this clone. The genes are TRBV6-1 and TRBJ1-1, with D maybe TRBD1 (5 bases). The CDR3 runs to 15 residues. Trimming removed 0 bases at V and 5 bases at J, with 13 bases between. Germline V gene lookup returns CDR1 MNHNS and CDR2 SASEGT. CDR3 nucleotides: TGTGCCAGCAGTGAAGCTTCGGGGGTTACGACTGAAGCTTTCTTT. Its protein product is CASSEASGVTTEAFF.

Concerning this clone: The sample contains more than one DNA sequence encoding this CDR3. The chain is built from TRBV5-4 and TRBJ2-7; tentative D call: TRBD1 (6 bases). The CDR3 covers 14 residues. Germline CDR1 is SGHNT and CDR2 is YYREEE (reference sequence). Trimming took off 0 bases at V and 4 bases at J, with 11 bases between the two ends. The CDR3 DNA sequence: TGTGCCAGCAGCTTGGCAGGGACACTGTACGAGCAGTACTTC. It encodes CASSLAGTLYEQYF.

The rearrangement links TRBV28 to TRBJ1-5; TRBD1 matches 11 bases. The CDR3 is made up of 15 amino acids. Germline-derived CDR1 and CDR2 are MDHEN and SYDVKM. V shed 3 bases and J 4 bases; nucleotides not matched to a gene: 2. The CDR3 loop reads CASSLGTGGNQPQHF. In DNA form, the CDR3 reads TGTGCCAGCAGTTTGGGGACAGGGGGAAATCAGCCCCAGCATTTT.

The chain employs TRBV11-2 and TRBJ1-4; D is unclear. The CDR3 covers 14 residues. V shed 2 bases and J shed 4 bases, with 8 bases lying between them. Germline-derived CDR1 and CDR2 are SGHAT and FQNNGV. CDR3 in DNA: TGTGCCAGCAGCTTACTAGACCGTAATGAAAAACTGTTTTTT. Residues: CASSLLDRNEKLFF.

The CDR3 reads CASSLQAVGQAGRKTQYF. CDR3 coding DNA: TGTGCCAGCAGCTTACAGGCCGTCGGGCAAGCGGGGAGAAAGACCCAGTACTTC. The chain carries TRBV13 and TRBJ2-5; TRBD2 agrees at 7 bases. After removal of 2 bases from V and 6 bases from J, the junction contained 18 bases not matched to a gene. There are 18 residues in the CDR3. Germline values: CDR1 PRHDT, CDR2 FYEKMQ (reference sequence). The entire variable domain, with the rest obtained from reference TRBV13 and TRBJ2-5, is as follows: AAGVIQSPRHLIKEKRETATLKCYPIPRHDTVYWYQQGPGQDPQFLISFYEKMQSDKGSIPDRFSAQQFSDYHSELNMSSLELGDSALYFCASSLQAVGQAGRKTQYFGPGTRLLVL.

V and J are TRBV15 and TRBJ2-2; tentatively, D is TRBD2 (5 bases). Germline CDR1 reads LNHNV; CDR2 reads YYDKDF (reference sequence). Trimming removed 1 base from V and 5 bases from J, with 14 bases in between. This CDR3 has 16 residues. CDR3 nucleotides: TGTGCCACCAGCAGAGGGGCCGCAGAGGGAACCGGGGAGCTGTTTTTT. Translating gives CATSRGAAEGTGELFF.

The CDR3 loop is CASSPHGTGTNEKLFF. The CDR3, as DNA: TGTGCCAGCAGCCCCCACGGGACTGGGACTAATGAAAAACTGTTTTTT. The chain has TRBV3-1 (or the pseudogene TRBV3-2) and TRBJ1-4; tentative D call: TRBD1 (5 bases). Germline-derived CDR1 and CDR2 are LGHDT and YNNKEL (reference sequence). The CDR3 totals 16 residues. V was clipped by 4 bases and J by 2 bases, with 14 bases between them.

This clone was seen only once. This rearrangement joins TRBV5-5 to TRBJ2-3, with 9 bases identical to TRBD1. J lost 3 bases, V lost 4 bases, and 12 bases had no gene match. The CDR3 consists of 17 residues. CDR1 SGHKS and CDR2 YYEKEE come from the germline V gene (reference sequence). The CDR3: CASSTRGQGHRTDTQYF. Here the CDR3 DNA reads TGTGCCAGCAGCACAAGAGGACAGGGGCACAGGACAGATACGCAGTATTTT.

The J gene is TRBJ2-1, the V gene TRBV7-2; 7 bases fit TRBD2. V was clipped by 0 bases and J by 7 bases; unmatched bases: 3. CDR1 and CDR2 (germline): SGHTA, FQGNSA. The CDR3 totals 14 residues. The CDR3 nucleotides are TGTGCCAGCAGCTTAGCGGGGGGGGTAAATGAGCAGTTCTTC. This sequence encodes CASSLAGGVNEQFF.

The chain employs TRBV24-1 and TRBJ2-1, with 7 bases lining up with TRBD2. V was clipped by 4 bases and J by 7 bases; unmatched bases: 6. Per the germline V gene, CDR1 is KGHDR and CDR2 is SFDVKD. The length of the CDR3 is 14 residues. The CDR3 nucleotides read TGTGCCACCAGTGAGATGGGGGGGAGGAATGAGCAGTTCTTC. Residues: CATSEMGGRNEQFF.

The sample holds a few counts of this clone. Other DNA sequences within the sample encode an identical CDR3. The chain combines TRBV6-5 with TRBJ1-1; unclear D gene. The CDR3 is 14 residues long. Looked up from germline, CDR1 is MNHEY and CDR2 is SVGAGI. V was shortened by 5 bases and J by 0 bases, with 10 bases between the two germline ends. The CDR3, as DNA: TGTGCCAGCAGTCGAGGGTTGATGAACACTGAAGCTTTCTTT. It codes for CASSRGLMNTEAFF.

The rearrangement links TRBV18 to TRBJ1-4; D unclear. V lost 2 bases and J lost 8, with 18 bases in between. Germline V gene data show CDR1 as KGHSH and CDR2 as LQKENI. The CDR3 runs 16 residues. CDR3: CASSPLGGPPQEKLFF. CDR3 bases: TGTGCCAGCTCACCATTAGGCGGTCCCCCCCAGGAAAAACTGTTTTTT.

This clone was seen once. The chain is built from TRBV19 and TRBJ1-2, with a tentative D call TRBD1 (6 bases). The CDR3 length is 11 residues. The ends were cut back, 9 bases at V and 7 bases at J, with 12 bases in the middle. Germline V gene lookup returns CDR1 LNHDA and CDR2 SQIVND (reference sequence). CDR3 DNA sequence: TGTGCCAGCACGACAGGAAGTGGCTACACCTTC. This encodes CASTTGSGYTF.

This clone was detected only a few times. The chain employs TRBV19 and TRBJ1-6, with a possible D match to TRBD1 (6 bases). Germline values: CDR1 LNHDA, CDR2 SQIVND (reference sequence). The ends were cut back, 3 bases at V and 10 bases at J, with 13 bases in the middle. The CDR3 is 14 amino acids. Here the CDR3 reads CASSIRTEGSPLHF. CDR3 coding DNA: TGTGCCAGTAGTATCCGGACAGAAGGCTCACCCCTCCACTTT.

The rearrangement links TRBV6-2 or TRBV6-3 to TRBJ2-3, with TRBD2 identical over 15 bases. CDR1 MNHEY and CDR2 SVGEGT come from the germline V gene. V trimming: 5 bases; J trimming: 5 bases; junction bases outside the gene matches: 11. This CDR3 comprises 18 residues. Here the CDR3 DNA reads TGTGCCAGCAGTCCACTAGGAGGGACTAGCGGGAGGAAAGATACGCAGTATTTT. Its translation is CASSPLGGTSGRKDTQYF.

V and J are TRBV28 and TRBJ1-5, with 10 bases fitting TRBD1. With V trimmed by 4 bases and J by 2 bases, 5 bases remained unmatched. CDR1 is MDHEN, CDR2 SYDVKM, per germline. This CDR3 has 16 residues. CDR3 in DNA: TGTGCCAGCAGTTCCCTGACAGGGGGCGGCAATCAGCCCCAGCATTTT. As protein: CASSSLTGGGNQPQHF.

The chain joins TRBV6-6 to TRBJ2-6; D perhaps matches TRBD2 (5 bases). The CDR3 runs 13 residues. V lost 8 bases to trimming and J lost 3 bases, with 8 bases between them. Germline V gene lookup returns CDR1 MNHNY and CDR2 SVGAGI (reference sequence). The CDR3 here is CASARDGANVLTF. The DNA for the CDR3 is TGTGCCAGCGCGAGGGATGGGGCCAACGTCCTGACTTTC.

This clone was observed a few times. The CDR3: CAISEGVGNYGYTF. The CDR3 nucleotides are TGTGCCATCAGTGAAGGGGTGGGTAACTATGGCTACACCTTC. The J gene is TRBJ1-2, the V gene TRBV10-3; D is possibly TRBD1 (5 bases). Trimming took 3 bases from V and 1 from J, leaving 9 bases between them. The CDR3 spans 14 residues. The germline V gene has CDR1 ENHRY and CDR2 SYGVKD.

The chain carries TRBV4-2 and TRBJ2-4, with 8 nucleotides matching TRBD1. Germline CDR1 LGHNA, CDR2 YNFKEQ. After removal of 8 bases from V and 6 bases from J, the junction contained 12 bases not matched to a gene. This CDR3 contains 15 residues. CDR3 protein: CASEHMRQGINIQYF. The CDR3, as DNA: TGTGCCAGCGAACACATGAGACAGGGGATAAACATTCAGTACTTC.

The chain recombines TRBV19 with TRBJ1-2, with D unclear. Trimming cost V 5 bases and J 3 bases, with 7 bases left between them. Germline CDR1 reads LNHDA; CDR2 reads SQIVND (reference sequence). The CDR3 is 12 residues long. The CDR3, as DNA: TGTGCCAGTAGTTTCCGGGACTATGGCTACACCTTC. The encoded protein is CASSFRDYGYTF.